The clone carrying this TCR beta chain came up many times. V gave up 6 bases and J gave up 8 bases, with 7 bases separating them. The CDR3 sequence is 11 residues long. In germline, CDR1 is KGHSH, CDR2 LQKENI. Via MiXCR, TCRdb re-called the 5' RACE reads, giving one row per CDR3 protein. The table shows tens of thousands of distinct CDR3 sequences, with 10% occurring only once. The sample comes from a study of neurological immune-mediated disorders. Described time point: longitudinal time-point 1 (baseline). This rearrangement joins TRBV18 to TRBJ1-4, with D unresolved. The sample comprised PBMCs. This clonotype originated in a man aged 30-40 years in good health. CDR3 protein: CASSLREKLFF. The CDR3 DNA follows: TGTGCCAGCTCCCTCAGGGAAAAACTGTTTTTT.